Shown below are 27 T cell receptor beta chains from a single sample sequenced in a study of shared clonotypes between healthy human individuals. Selected positively for CCR7 and CD45RO-negative, naive CD8 cells excluded terminally differentiated effector memory CD45RA+ cells. The repertoire was sequenced with immunoSEQ multiplex PCR; TCRdb's copy has only in-frame clones and lacks some. The table lists some 2 million clones, about 94% of them singletons, with roughly 1% in the top ten. What was sequenced was naive CD8+ T cells sorted from blood. Every receptor here comes from a man younger than 35 in good health.

As concerns this clone: Different DNA sequences within this sample yield the same CDR3. The chain combines TRBV5-4 with TRBJ2-7; D uncertain. Per the germline V gene, CDR1 is SGHNT and CDR2 is YYREEE (reference sequence). CDR3 length: 12 residues. Trimming removed 2 bases at V and 0 bases at J, with 3 bases between. Here the CDR3 DNA reads TGTGCCAGCAGCTTAAGCTCCTACGAGCAGTACTTC. It is translated as CASSLSSYEQYF.

V gene TRBV11-2 combines with J gene TRBJ2-7; D not certain. Germline V gene sequence: CDR1 SGHAT, CDR2 FQNNGV. The CDR3 runs 12 residues. The ends were cut back, 1 base at V and 7 bases at J, with 8 bases in the middle. CDR3 DNA: TGTGCCAGCAGCTTAGGATCGGGTGAGCAGTACTTC. Protein product: CASSLGSGEQYF.

The chain combines TRBV28 with TRBJ2-3, with D possibly matching TRBD2 (6 bases). CDR1 MDHEN and CDR2 SYDVKM come from the germline V gene. V was pared by 6 bases and J by 1 base, with 14 bases between. There are 15 residues in the CDR3. As DNA, the CDR3 is TGTGCCAGCAGATATACTCCTAGCGGCACAGATACGCAGTATTTT. The encoded protein is CASRYTPSGTDTQYF. Drawing the rest from reference TRBV28 and TRBJ2-3, the complete variable domain is DVKVTQSSRYLVKRTGEKVFLECVQDMDHENMFWYRQDPGLGLRLIYFSYDVKMKEKGDIPEGYSVSREKKERFSLILESASTNQTSMYLCASRYTPSGTDTQYFGPGTRLTVL.

The chain recombines TRBV9 with TRBJ2-2, with 12 positions matching TRBD2. The ends lost 4 bases at V and 0 bases at J; junction bases unmatched: 10. The CDR3 loop spans 19 amino acids. CDR1 is SGDLS and CDR2 is YYNGEE in the germline V gene. The CDR3 bases are TGTGCCAGCAGCATCCGGACTAGCGGGGACTCTCCGAACACCGGGGAGCTGTTTTTT. Translation gives CASSIRTSGDSPNTGELFF.

This sequence joins TRBV10-1 and TRBJ2-5, with 11 bases that match TRBD2. Germline loops: CDR1 WNHNN, CDR2 SYGVQD (reference sequence). There are 19 residues in the CDR3. The V segment lost 2 bases and the J segment 2 bases; nucleotides outside the gene matches: 13. The CDR3 DNA reads as TGCGCCAGCAGTGAGGCGGGAATAGCGGGAGGGCCTCCTCAAGAGACCCAGTACTTC. It specifies CASSEAGIAGGPPQETQYF.

This clone was seen once. V is TRBV7-6 and J is TRBJ2-1; D may be TRBD1 (6 bases). The V gene's germline CDR1 is SGHVS and CDR2 FNYEAQ. The CDR3 consists of 15 residues. V lost 5 bases and J 2 bases, leaving 13 bases between the germline ends. The CDR3 protein is CASSHQGPPYNEQFF. CDR3 DNA: TGTGCCAGCAGCCATCAGGGGCCCCCCTACAATGAGCAGTTCTTC.

The chain joins TRBV13 to TRBJ2-2; no clear D. CDR3 length: 13 amino acids. V lost 9 bases, J lost 8 bases, and 16 bases lay in between. CDR1 PRHDT and CDR2 FYEKMQ come from the germline V gene (reference sequence). The CDR3: CASTTREAGELFF. The CDR3 coding sequence is TGTGCCAGTACGACTCGAGAGGCTGGGGAGCTGTTTTTT.

This clone was observed a single time. Other DNA sequences of this sample code for an identical CDR3. V and J are TRBV5-6 and TRBJ1-5; D remains unclear. This CDR3 has 12 amino acids. The germline CDR1 and CDR2 sequences are SGHDT and YYEEEE. V lost 2 bases, J lost 7 bases, and 7 bases lay in between. CDR3: CASSFLGQPQHF. In DNA form, the CDR3 reads TGTGCCAGCAGCTTCCTTGGCCAGCCCCAGCATTTT.

The count of this clone is one. The chain recombines TRBV27 with TRBJ1-1, with TRBD1 identical over 7 bases. J was trimmed by 4 bases and V by 5 bases; bases with no gene match: 16. Looked up from germline, CDR1 is MNHEY and CDR2 is SMNVEV (reference sequence). The CDR3 has 17 residues. Here the CDR3 reads CASSITLNRGGSTEAFF. CDR3 DNA: TGTGCCAGCAGTATAACCCTAAACAGGGGTGGGAGCACTGAAGCTTTCTTT.

The rearrangement uses TRBV6-4 and TRBJ2-2; tentative D call: TRBD2 (6 bases). CDR3 length: 16 residues. Germline-derived CDR1 and CDR2 are MRHNA and SNTAGT. V was pared by 5 bases and J by 7 bases, with 20 bases between. CDR3 coding DNA: TGTGCCAGCAGTAGGGTAAGTGGAGGGACGGGCGGGGAGCTGTTTTTT. This sequence encodes CASSRVSGGTGGELFF.

About this clone: Other DNA sequences in this sample translate to the same CDR3. The chain recombines TRBV19 with TRBJ2-1; TRBD2 matches 10 bases. This CDR3 region has 14 residues. J lost 7 bases, V lost 3 bases, and 3 bases had no gene match. CDR1 LNHDA and CDR2 SQIVND come from the germline V gene (reference sequence). CDR3 residues: CASSILAGVNEQFF. As DNA, the CDR3 is TGTGCCAGTAGTATCCTAGCGGGAGTGAATGAGCAGTTCTTC.

The genes are TRBV6-6 and TRBJ2-7; D is uncertain. This CDR3 comprises 15 residues. Trimming pared 0 bases from V and 6 bases from J, leaving 15 bases between. Germline V gene data show CDR1 as MNHNY and CDR2 as SVGAGI (reference sequence). The CDR3 sequence is CASSYSVGRIGEQYF. The CDR3 coding sequence is TGTGCCAGCAGTTACTCCGTTGGCAGGATAGGCGAGCAGTACTTC.

The CDR3, as DNA: TGCGCCAGCAGCCAAGGATGGGGAAGTGATCAGCCCCAGCATTTT. Amino acids: CASSQGWGSDQPQHF. The V and J genes are TRBV4-1 and TRBJ1-5, with unresolved D. Trimming took off 1 base at V and 5 bases at J, with 12 bases between the two ends. The CDR3 is 15 residues long. Per germline, CDR1 MGHRA and CDR2 YSYEKL.

The chain employs TRBV9 and TRBJ2-5; 7 nucleotides align to TRBD2. Unmatched junction bases numbered 4, after V lost 2 bases and J lost 3 bases. Germline-derived CDR1 and CDR2 are SGDLS and YYNGEE. The CDR3 loop spans 14 amino acids. CDR3 residues: CASSVTGLEETQYF. CDR3 bases: TGTGCCAGCAGCGTTACAGGACTAGAAGAGACCCAGTACTTC.

The V gene is TRBV30, the J gene TRBJ2-1; a weak D match, TRBD2 (5 bases). The V gene's germline CDR1 is GTSNPN and CDR2 SVGIG (reference sequence). This CDR3 is 14 amino acids long. V lost 1 base to trimming and J lost 6 bases, with 13 bases between them. In nucleotides, the CDR3 is TGTGCCTGGAGTGGAACGGGAACGTTCAATGAGCAGTTCTTC. Its protein product is CAWSGTGTFNEQFF.

This rearrangement joins TRBV28 to TRBJ1-1, with D possibly TRBD1 on 5 matching bases. Germline CDR1 and CDR2: MDHEN and SYDVKM. Trimming removed 7 bases from V and 2 bases from J, with 17 bases in between. The CDR3 extends over 15 amino acids. CDR3 coding DNA: TGTGCCAGCACCCCCTGGGGCGTCAGCAACACTGAAGCTTTCTTT. It yields the protein CASTPWGVSNTEAFF.

The chain combines TRBV7-9 with TRBJ2-1; unclear D gene. This CDR3 comprises 17 residues. V was clipped by 0 bases and J by 3 bases, with 15 bases between them. Germline CDR1 SEHNR, CDR2 FQNEAQ (reference sequence). The chain's CDR3 is CASSLALGSEFYNEQFF. CDR3 DNA sequence: TGTGCCAGCAGCTTAGCGCTCGGATCAGAATTCTACAATGAGCAGTTCTTC.

This clone has only one observation. The rearrangement joins TRBV7-3 to TRBJ2-3, with D possibly being TRBD1 or TRBD2 (6 bases each). From germline, CDR1 is SGHTA and CDR2 FQGTGA. The CDR3 loop spans 16 amino acids. Trimming pared 4 bases from V and 4 bases from J, leaving 18 bases between. CDR3 loop: CASSSIPGAGADTQYF. The DNA for the CDR3 is TGTGCCAGCAGCTCCATCCCGGGGGCCGGGGCAGATACGCAGTATTTT.

This sequence joins TRBV10-1 and TRBJ2-7; 12 bases match TRBD2. The CDR3 is made up of 15 amino acids. Looked up from germline, CDR1 is WNHNN and CDR2 is SYGVQD (reference sequence). V was clipped by 4 bases and J by 0 bases; unmatched bases: 1. CDR3 region: CASSASGGDSYEQYF. CDR3 DNA: TGCGCCAGCAGTGCTAGCGGGGGGGACTCCTACGAGCAGTACTTC.

The rearrangement joins TRBV5-4 to TRBJ2-7; 8 positions match TRBD1. Per the germline V gene, CDR1 is SGHNT and CDR2 is YYREEE (reference sequence). V lost 3 bases to trimming and J lost 5 bases; unmatched junction nucleotides: 7. The CDR3 is 14 residues long. The CDR3 region has the DNA TGTGCCAGCAGCTGGGACAGGTCAACCCACGAGCAGTACTTC. This encodes CASSWDRSTHEQYF.

V is TRBV29-1 and J is TRBJ1-2; 10 bases map to TRBD1. With 3 bases clipped from V and 4 bases from J, the junction kept 8 bases outside the gene matches. Germline V gene lookup returns CDR1 SQVTM and CDR2 ANQGSEA. The CDR3 is 15 residues long. The CDR3 DNA follows: TGCAGCGTTGACCAGGACAGGGGGACCTCCTATGGCTACACCTTC. Amino acid sequence: CSVDQDRGTSYGYTF.

This clone occurred once. V and J are TRBV7-9 and TRBJ2-7, with D maybe TRBD1 (6 bases). V was trimmed by 5 bases and J by 4 bases, leaving 12 bases between them. The CDR3 covers 13 residues. Germline CDR1 SEHNR, CDR2 FQNEAQ (reference sequence). The CDR3 region has the DNA TGTGCCAGCAGCGTAGGACAGATTTACGAGCAGTACTTC. Protein sequence: CASSVGQIYEQYF. The whole variable domain, filled in from reference TRBV7-9 and TRBJ2-7, reads DTGVSQNPRHKITKRGQNVTFRCDPISEHNRLYWYRQTLGQGPEFLTYFQNEAQLEKSRLLSDRFSAERPKGSFSTLEIQRTEQGDSAMYLCASSVGQIYEQYFGPGTRLTVT.

The chain combines TRBV18 with TRBJ1-5; D gene unclear. Germline CDR1 KGHSH, CDR2 LQKENI. The CDR3 is 19 amino acids. Trimming took 4 bases from V and 0 from J, leaving 22 bases between them. The CDR3 DNA reads as TGTGCCAGCTCACTCCGTCCCTTTCGTCCGGGATATAGCAATCAGCCCCAGCATTTT. This gives the protein CASSLRPFRPGYSNQPQHF.

The chain combines TRBV5-6 with TRBJ2-2; TRBD2 matches at 10 bases. The junction had 5 bases not matched to a gene; V was cut back by 5 bases and J by 4 bases. Germline CDR1 reads SGHDT; CDR2 reads YYEEEE. The CDR3 loop spans 15 amino acids. CDR3 in amino acids: CASSWTSGGTGELFF. The CDR3 region has the DNA TGTGCCAGCAGTTGGACTAGCGGTGGCACCGGGGAGCTGTTTTTT.

Comment on this clone: The sample contains more than one DNA sequence encoding this CDR3. The gene calls are TRBV19 and TRBJ2-1, with D uncertain. Trimming took 2 bases from V and 5 from J, leaving 10 bases between them. This CDR3 is built from 14 residues. CDR1 is LNHDA and CDR2 is SQIVND in the germline V gene (reference sequence). CDR3: CASSITGGHNEQFF. The CDR3 coding sequence is TGTGCCAGTAGTATAACGGGCGGCCACAATGAGCAGTTCTTC.

The chain joins TRBV9 to TRBJ1-6; 7 bases align to TRBD1. This CDR3 is built from 16 residues. The junction had 5 bases not matched to a gene; V was cut back by 0 bases and J by 5 bases. Germline V gene sequence: CDR1 SGDLS, CDR2 YYNGEE. CDR3 nucleotide sequence: TGTGCCAGCAGCGTAGAAGGGGGCTACCATAATTCACCCCTCCACTTT. Translated: CASSVEGGYHNSPLHF.

CDR3 amino acids: CASSPYGQSSSYNSPLHF. The CDR3, as DNA: TGTGCCAGCAGTCCATACGGACAGTCAAGCTCCTATAATTCACCCCTCCACTTT. The chain recombines TRBV2 with TRBJ1-6, with D possibly matching TRBD1 (6 bases). Germline V gives CDR1 SNHLY, CDR2 FYNNEI. The CDR3 sequence is 18 residues long. The V end was cut by 5 bases, the J end by 0 bases, with 17 bases between.